Shown below are 16 T cell receptor beta chains from a single sample sequenced in a study of human thymus T cells. Corrective cardiac surgery supplied the resected thymus tissue. The table came from immunoSEQ multiplex PCR; TCRdb's copy has only in-frame clones and leaves some out. This sample carries 100,000 to 150,000 clones, around 94% of them seen once, and the ten largest clones take around 0.022%. Sequencing used thymus tissue. The receptors shown here come from a boy younger than two with a congenital heart defect but otherwise immunologically healthy.

The rearrangement uses TRBV9 and TRBJ1-2; the D gene is possibly TRBD1 (6 bases). The CDR3 is made up of 15 amino acids. V dropped 4 bases and J dropped 5 bases, with 18 bases sitting between them. CDR1 SGDLS and CDR2 YYNGEE come from the germline V gene. This chain's CDR3 is CASSPQQGGTYGYTF. Here the CDR3 DNA reads TGTGCCAGCAGCCCTCAACAGGGAGGTACATATGGCTACACCTTC.

This rearrangement joins TRBV6-1 to TRBJ1-5; no clear D. V lost 2 bases, J lost 7 bases, and 15 bases lay in between. This CDR3 spans 15 amino acids. From germline, CDR1 is MNHNS and CDR2 SASEGT. The CDR3: CASSERRALNQPQHF. CDR3 bases: TGTGCCAGCAGTGAACGAAGGGCCCTCAACCAGCCCCAGCATTTT.

The CDR3 DNA reads TGTGCCAGCAGCTCGGGAGGGAGGATAGGGGAAAAACTGTTTTTT. This sequence encodes CASSSGGRIGEKLFF. The chain couples TRBV7-2 to TRBJ1-4; unclear D gene. V dropped 4 bases and J dropped 8 bases, with 17 bases sitting between them. The CDR3 length is 15 residues. CDR1 and CDR2 from the germline V gene are SGHTA and FQGNSA.

The J gene is TRBJ2-1, the V gene TRBV9; 8 bases align to TRBD1. CDR1 and CDR2 (germline): SGDLS, YYNGEE. The CDR3 extends over 11 amino acids. V lost 7 bases to trimming and J lost 7 bases; unmatched junction nucleotides: 1. The chain's CDR3 is CASGQGNEQFF. CDR3 nucleotide sequence: TGTGCCAGCGGACAGGGTAATGAGCAGTTCTTC.

The rearrangement joins TRBV6-1 to TRBJ2-3; TRBD2 might be the D (6 bases). The V gene's germline CDR1 is MNHNS and CDR2 SASEGT. V lost 3 bases to trimming and J lost 2 bases, with 15 bases between them. CDR3 size: 16 residues. The CDR3 nucleotides read TGTGCCAGCAGTGAGGGGGTAGCGGACCACACAGATACGCAGTATTTT. This codes for CASSEGVADHTDTQYF.

This chain links TRBV19 with TRBJ2-7, with TRBD1 matching 9 bases. The ends lost 4 bases at V and 2 bases at J; junction bases unmatched: 6. The CDR3 is 15 residues long. Germline assignment: CDR1 LNHDA and CDR2 SQIVND (reference sequence). The chain's CDR3 is CASSTHRGRAYEQYF. DNA for the CDR3: TGTGCCAGTAGTACCCACAGGGGGCGAGCCTACGAGCAGTACTTC. The full variable domain, in which reference TRBV19 and TRBJ2-7 provide the parts outside the CDR3, is DGGITQSPKYLFRKEGQNVTLSCEQNLNHDAMYWYRQDPGQGLRLIYYSQIVNDFQKGDIAEGYSVSREKKESFPLTVTSAQKNPTAFYLCASSTHRGRAYEQYFGPGTRLTVT.

This clone is a singleton in its sample. J is TRBJ2-3 and V is TRBV7-6; D possibly corresponds to TRBD2 (5 bases). V lost 5 bases and J 6 bases, leaving 24 bases between the germline ends. The CDR3 runs 17 residues. Germline CDR1 reads SGHVS; CDR2 reads FNYEAQ. CDR3 protein: CASSPIGADPPQDTQYF. CDR3 nucleotide sequence: TGTGCCAGCAGCCCCATCGGAGCGGACCCCCCGCAGGATACGCAGTATTTT. The full variable domain, with the rest looked up from reference TRBV7-6 and TRBJ2-3, is GAGVSQSPRYKVTKRGQDVALRCDPISGHVSLYWYRQALGQGPEFLTYFNYEAQQDKSGLPNDRFSAERPEGSISTLTIQRTEQRDSAMYRCASSPIGADPPQDTQYFGPGTRLTVL.

The gene calls are TRBV9 and TRBJ2-1; maybe TRBD1 (6 bases). Trimming removed 1 base from V and 8 bases from J, with 10 bases in between. The CDR3 is 13 amino acids. Germline V CDR1 and CDR2: SGDLS, YYNGEE. The DNA of the CDR3 is TGTGCCAGCAGCGTAACAGGGAACCATGAGCAGTTCTTC. It specifies CASSVTGNHEQFF.

CDR3 region: CASSERRQGHSPLHF. DNA for the CDR3: TGTGCCAGCAGTGAACGAAGGCAGGGGCATTCACCCCTCCACTTT. The chain carries TRBV6-1 and TRBJ1-6; possibly TRBD1 for D (6 bases). Germline assignment: CDR1 MNHNS and CDR2 SASEGT. The V gene lost 2 bases and the J gene lost 8 bases, with 13 bases spanning the gap. This CDR3 region has 15 residues.

V and J are TRBV4-1 and TRBJ2-5; D not resolved. Germline V CDR1 and CDR2: MGHRA, YSYEKL. V lost 2 bases and J 1 base, leaving 8 bases between the germline ends. The CDR3 consists of 14 residues. This CDR3 is CASSQSRPQETQYF. CDR3 coding DNA: TGCGCCAGCAGCCAATCCAGACCCCAAGAGACCCAGTACTTC.

V gene TRBV6-6 combines with J gene TRBJ2-7; D gene uncertain. The CDR3 runs 13 residues. Trimming shortened V by 2 bases and J by 2 bases, and 7 bases separated the two germline ends. Germline V gene lookup returns CDR1 MNHNY and CDR2 SVGAGI (reference sequence). The chain's CDR3 is CASSYRLTYEQYF. CDR3 DNA sequence: TGTGCCAGCAGTTACAGGCTTACCTACGAGCAGTACTTC.

The J gene is TRBJ2-7, the V gene TRBV13; no reliable D call. V was shortened by 5 bases and J by 7 bases, with 12 bases between the two germline ends. CDR3 length equals 12 residues. Germline loops: CDR1 PRHDT, CDR2 FYEKMQ (reference sequence). In nucleotides, the CDR3 is TGTGCCAGCAGCGCCCCTCGCCTTGAGCAGTACTTC. This sequence encodes CASSAPRLEQYF. Combining the CDR3 with reference TRBV13 and TRBJ2-7 gives the whole variable domain AAGVIQSPRHLIKEKRETATLKCYPIPRHDTVYWYQQGPGQDPQFLISFYEKMQSDKGSIPDRFSAQQFSDYHSELNMSSLELGDSALYFCASSAPRLEQYFGPGTRLTVT.

The gene calls are TRBV25-1 and TRBJ2-7; the match to TRBD2 covers 7 bases. CDR3 length equals 14 residues. Germline CDR1 MGHDK, CDR2 SYGVNS. V lost 6 bases and J lost 6; bases outside the gene matches: 11. In nucleotides, the CDR3 is TGTGCCAGCAGAAGTCAGCGGGGTTCGGGCGAGCAGTACTTC. Translating gives CASRSQRGSGEQYF.

The chain is built from TRBV4-3 and TRBJ1-3; tentative D call: TRBD1 (5 bases). Per germline, CDR1 LGHNA and CDR2 YSLEER. The ends were cut back, 1 base at V and 1 base at J, with 14 bases in the middle. The CDR3 consists of 17 residues. As DNA, the CDR3 is TGCGCCAGCAGCCAAGCGGGGCCCAACGGTTCTGGAAACACCATATATTTT. Its protein product is CASSQAGPNGSGNTIYF.

The chain carries TRBV28 and TRBJ2-7; D is perhaps TRBD2 (6 bases). From germline, CDR1 is MDHEN and CDR2 SYDVKM. The CDR3 loop spans 18 amino acids. V lost 2 bases to trimming and J lost 6 bases, with 26 bases between them. CDR3 nucleotide sequence: TGTGCCAGCAGTTTACGGGGACGGGGGACCGAACTTTTCGGCGAGCAGTACTTC. Residues: CASSLRGRGTELFGEQYF.

The genes are TRBV4-1 and TRBJ1-1; weak D call: TRBD1 (6 bases). V was shortened by 6 bases and J by 4 bases, with 21 bases between the two germline ends. Germline assignment: CDR1 MGHRA and CDR2 YSYEKL. CDR3 length: 16 amino acids. CDR3 protein: CASSPRGGGRTTEAFF. In DNA form, the CDR3 reads TGCGCCAGCAGTCCCAGGGGTGGGGGGAGAACCACTGAAGCTTTCTTT.